Following are 21 T cell receptor beta chains from one sample sequenced in a study of CD8+ T cells in alopecia areata. RNA, once extracted, was reverse transcribed into cDNA for use as the sequencing template. The repertoire was sequenced with immunoSEQ multiplex PCR; TCRdb's copy has only in-frame clones and lacks some. The sample holds roughly 120,000 clones; 30% to 40% are singletons and the top ten take 3.1%. The sample was CD4+ T cells sorted from blood. The receptor source for this set is a human donor with alopecia areata.

This chain uses TRBV30 with TRBJ2-1; TRBD2 matches 11 bases. This CDR3 spans 15 amino acids. Germline loops: CDR1 GTSNPN, CDR2 SVGIG (reference sequence). The V gene end was trimmed by 0 bases and the J gene end by 6 bases; junction bases not matched to a gene: 4. CDR3 in amino acids: CAWSVRGLAVNEQFF. As DNA, the CDR3 is TGTGCCTGGAGTGTACGGGGACTAGCGGTCAATGAGCAGTTCTTC.

The chain links TRBV29-1 to TRBJ2-2; D gene ambiguous. CDR1 is SQVTM and CDR2 is ANQGSEA in the germline V gene. This CDR3 is built from 16 residues. V lost 5 bases to trimming and J lost 6 bases, with 22 bases between them. The CDR3 nucleotides read TGCAGCGTTCTTACGCCCCGCGGCGACGAAGCCGGGGAGCTGTTTTTT. Translated: CSVLTPRGDEAGELFF.

There are a few counts of this clone. The J gene is TRBJ2-5, the V gene TRBV5-1, with D tentatively TRBD1 (6 bases). The V gene's germline CDR1 is SGHRS and CDR2 YFSETQ. The CDR3 is 13 amino acids. V lost 3 bases and J lost 4, with 10 bases in between. The CDR3 coding sequence is TGCGCCAGCAGCTCGACCAGGGGAGAGACCCAGTACTTC. It specifies CASSSTRGETQYF.

This clone was counted between two and nine times. V gene TRBV5-1 combines with J gene TRBJ1-1; tentatively, D is TRBD1 (6 bases). The CDR3 has 16 amino acids. Trimming pared 0 bases from V and 0 bases from J, leaving 12 bases between. Germline V lookup: CDR1 SGHRS, CDR2 YFSETQ. CDR3 coding DNA: TGCGCCAGCAGCTTGGCGGCAGGGGATATGAACACTGAAGCTTTCTTT. Protein product: CASSLAAGDMNTEAFF.

This chain connects TRBV2 to TRBJ2-5; D might be TRBD1 (5 bases). The ends were cut back, 8 bases at V and 3 bases at J, with 13 bases in the middle. CDR1 is SNHLY, CDR2 FYNNEI, per germline. The CDR3 has 13 residues. The CDR3 spells CASGHRMKETQYF. CDR3 nucleotide sequence: TGTGCCAGCGGCCACAGGATGAAAGAGACCCAGTACTTC.

This clone was counted only a few times. The V and J genes are TRBV9 and TRBJ2-2; 10 bases line up with TRBD2. The CDR3 totals 16 residues. The V segment lost 5 bases and the J segment 5 bases; nucleotides outside the gene matches: 9. The germline gives CDR1 SGDLS, CDR2 YYNGEE. CDR3 protein: CASSRPSGGTTGELFF. As DNA, the CDR3 is TGTGCCAGCAGTCGTCCTAGCGGGGGTACGACCGGGGAGCTGTTTTTT.

The chain is built from TRBV30 and TRBJ1-1; 9 nucleotides line up with TRBD1. Losses at the gene ends were 5 bases for V and 13 bases for J; bases not matched to a gene: 11. This CDR3 comprises 12 residues. CDR1 and CDR2 (germline): GTSNPN, SVGIG (reference sequence). The CDR3 spells CAWPTGTGKNFF. The CDR3 nucleotides are TGTGCCTGGCCCACGGGGACAGGGAAGAATTTCTTT.

The J gene is TRBJ1-5, the V gene TRBV29-1, with D maybe TRBD1 (6 bases). V dropped 3 bases and J dropped 12 bases, with 21 bases sitting between them. CDR3 size: 14 residues. Germline-derived CDR1 and CDR2 are SQVTM and ANQGSEA. CDR3 residues: CSVESGGPRGYQHF. CDR3 in DNA: TGCAGCGTTGAGTCGGGGGGCCCCAGGGGTTACCAGCATTTT.

The chain is built from TRBV27 and TRBJ2-5, with D possibly matching TRBD2 (5 bases). The CDR3 is 14 residues long. The V gene lost 5 bases and the J gene lost 5 bases, with 15 bases spanning the gap. CDR1 is MNHEY, CDR2 SMNVEV, per germline (reference sequence). In nucleotides, the CDR3 is TGTGCCAGCAGTCTCCGTCCGGCGGGTGAGACCCAGTACTTC. Its translation: CASSLRPAGETQYF.

Written as DNA, the CDR3 is TGTGCCAGCTCACGGGAGATCGAGCAGTACTTC. Translated, it gives CASSREIEQYF. This chain links TRBV18 with TRBJ2-7, with a weak D call TRBD2 (5 bases). Trimming took off 4 bases at V and 6 bases at J, with 7 bases between the two ends. Germline CDR1 reads KGHSH; CDR2 reads LQKENI. The CDR3 is 11 residues long. The full variable domain, with the rest looked up from reference TRBV18 and TRBJ2-7, is NAGVMQNPRHLVRRRGQEARLRCSPMKGHSHVYWYRQLPEEGLKFMVYLQKENIIDESGMPKERFSAEFPKEGPSILRIQQVVRGDSAAYFCASSREIEQYFGPGTRLTVT.

V is TRBV7-6 and J is TRBJ2-5; D is ambiguous. Per the germline V gene, CDR1 is SGHVS and CDR2 is FNYEAQ. The length of the CDR3 is 14 residues. V lost 5 bases to trimming and J lost 2 bases, with 12 bases between them. The DNA of the CDR3 is TGTGCCAGCAGCGTACCGGGCCCACAAGAGACCCAGTACTTC. Translating it yields CASSVPGPQETQYF.

J is TRBJ2-2 and V is TRBV6-6; D may be TRBD1 or TRBD2 (5 bases each). The CDR3 spans 16 residues. The V gene lost 1 base and the J gene lost 5 bases, with 14 bases spanning the gap. Germline lookup yields CDR1 MNHNY and CDR2 SVGAGI (reference sequence). The CDR3 bases are TGTGCCAGCAGTTACTTTGGACGAGGGGTTACCGGGGAGCTGTTTTTT. The encoded protein is CASSYFGRGVTGELFF.

The rearrangement links TRBV2 to TRBJ2-7; D is uncertain. With 4 bases removed from V and 7 bases from J, the gap between germline ends came to 11 bases. The CDR3 extends over 12 amino acids. Germline values: CDR1 SNHLY, CDR2 FYNNEI. The CDR3 is CASSVVRGEQYF. The CDR3 coding sequence is TGTGCCAGCAGTGTAGTACGTGGGGAGCAGTACTTC.

This chain links TRBV29-1 with TRBJ2-3, with TRBD1 matching over 7 bases. The CDR3 runs 14 residues. Germline V CDR1 and CDR2: SQVTM, ANQGSEA. CDR3 bases: TGCGGAAACCCCGGACAGGTCTGCACAGATACGCAGTATTTT. Its translation: CGNPGQVCTDTQYF.

The chain couples TRBV4-3 to TRBJ2-7; the D is unclear. Germline V CDR1 and CDR2: LGHNA, YSLEER. The V end was cut by 0 bases, the J end by 3 bases, with 12 bases between. The CDR3 extends over 15 amino acids. CDR3 sequence: CASSQERSGVYEQYF. CDR3 DNA sequence: TGCGCCAGCAGCCAAGAGCGGTCAGGTGTCTACGAGCAGTACTTC.

V and J are TRBV5-8 and TRBJ2-1; the D is unclear. V was clipped by 4 bases and J by 6 bases, with 8 bases between them. The germline V gene has CDR1 SGHTS and CDR2 YDEGEE. The CDR3 covers 12 residues. CDR3 in DNA: TGTGCCAGCAGCCGGGCCGCCAATGAGCAGTTCTTC. It encodes CASSRAANEQFF.

The CDR3 DNA sequence: TGTGCCAGCAGCGTTGAGCGTTCCACTTCCAATGAGCAGTTCTTC. Protein: CASSVERSTSNEQFF. The rearrangement uses TRBV7-3 and TRBJ2-1; D not resolved. CDR3 length equals 15 residues. V dropped 5 bases and J dropped 6 bases, with 17 bases sitting between them. Germline CDR1 SGHTA, CDR2 FQGTGA. Full variable domain (rest looked up from reference TRBV7-3 and TRBJ2-1): GAGVSQTPSNKVTEKGKYVELRCDPISGHTALYWYRQSLGQGPEFLIYFQGTGAADDSGLPNDRFFAVRPEGSVSTLKIQRTERGDSAVYLCASSVERSTSNEQFFGPGTRLTVL.

This sequence joins TRBV7-2 and TRBJ2-5; 9 bases align to TRBD1. Germline-derived CDR1 and CDR2 are SGHTA and FQGNSA. The CDR3 totals 13 residues. J lost 5 bases, V lost 5 bases, and 3 bases had no gene match. The CDR3 DNA reads as TGTGCCAGCAGCGGGGGACAGGGTGAGACCCAGTACTTC. Its translation is CASSGGQGETQYF.

This clone was seen only a few times. The chain carries TRBV5-8 and TRBJ2-3; no definite D call. In germline, CDR1 is SGHTS, CDR2 YDEGEE. The CDR3 spans 13 residues. The germline V and J ends were trimmed by 7 bases and 1 base, with 10 bases remaining between them. The CDR3 bases are TGTGCCAGCGGCCCGACGGGCACAGATACGCAGTATTTT. Its translation is CASGPTGTDTQYF.

This clone was counted between two and nine times. The chain employs TRBV29-1 and TRBJ2-4, with 8 bases fitting TRBD1. Per germline, CDR1 SQVTM and CDR2 ANQGSEA. The CDR3 covers 13 residues. The ends lost 7 bases at V and 3 bases at J; junction bases unmatched: 5. CDR3 sequence reads: CSGIQGGKNIQYF. CDR3 bases: TGCAGCGGTATACAGGGGGGCAAAAACATTCAGTACTTC.

The chain links TRBV30 to TRBJ2-1; D is unclear. The CDR3 totals 13 residues. Trimming stripped 3 bases from V and 7 bases from J, with 13 bases between. Looked up from germline, CDR1 is GTSNPN and CDR2 is SVGIG (reference sequence). This chain's CDR3 is CAWSSPWGNEQFF. The CDR3 bases are TGTGCCTGGAGCTCCCCCTGGGGAAATGAGCAGTTCTTC.